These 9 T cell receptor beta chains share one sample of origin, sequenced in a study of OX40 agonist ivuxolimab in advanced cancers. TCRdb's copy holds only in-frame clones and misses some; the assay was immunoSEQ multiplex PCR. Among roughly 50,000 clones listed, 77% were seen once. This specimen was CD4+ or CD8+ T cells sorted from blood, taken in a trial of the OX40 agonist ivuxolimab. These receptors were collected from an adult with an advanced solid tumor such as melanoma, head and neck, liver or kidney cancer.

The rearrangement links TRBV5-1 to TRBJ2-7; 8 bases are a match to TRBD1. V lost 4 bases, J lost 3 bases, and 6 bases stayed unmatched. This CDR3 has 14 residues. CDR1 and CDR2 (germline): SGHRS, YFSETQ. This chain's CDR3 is CASSPGGQVYEQYF. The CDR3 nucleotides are TGCGCCAGCAGCCCAGGGGGACAGGTCTACGAGCAGTACTTC.

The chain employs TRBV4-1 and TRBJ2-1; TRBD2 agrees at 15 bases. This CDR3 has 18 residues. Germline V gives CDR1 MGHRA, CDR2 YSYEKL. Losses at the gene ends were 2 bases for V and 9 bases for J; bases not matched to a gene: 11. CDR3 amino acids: CASSQWTSGGAQSSEQFF. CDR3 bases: TGCGCCAGCAGCCAATGGACTAGCGGGGGGGCCCAGTCCAGTGAGCAGTTCTTC.

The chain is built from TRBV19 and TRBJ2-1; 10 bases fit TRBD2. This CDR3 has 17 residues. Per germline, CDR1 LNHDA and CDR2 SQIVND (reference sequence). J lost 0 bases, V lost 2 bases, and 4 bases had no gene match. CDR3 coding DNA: TGTGCCAGTAGTATAAGTCGGACTAGCGGCTCCTACAATGAGCAGTTCTTC. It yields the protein CASSISRTSGSYNEQFF.

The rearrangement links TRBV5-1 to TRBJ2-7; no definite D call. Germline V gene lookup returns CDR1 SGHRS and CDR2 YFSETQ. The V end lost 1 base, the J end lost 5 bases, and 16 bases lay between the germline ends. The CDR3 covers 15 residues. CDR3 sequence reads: CASSLLIGFPDEQYF. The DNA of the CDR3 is TGCGCCAGCAGCTTGTTGATAGGGTTTCCGGACGAGCAGTACTTC.

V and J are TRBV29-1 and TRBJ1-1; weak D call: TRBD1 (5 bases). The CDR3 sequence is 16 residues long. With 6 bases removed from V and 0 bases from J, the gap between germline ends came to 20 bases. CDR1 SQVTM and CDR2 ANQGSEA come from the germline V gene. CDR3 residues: CSVPRPGAVMNTEAFF. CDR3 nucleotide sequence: TGCAGCGTCCCTAGGCCCGGGGCCGTAATGAACACTGAAGCTTTCTTT.

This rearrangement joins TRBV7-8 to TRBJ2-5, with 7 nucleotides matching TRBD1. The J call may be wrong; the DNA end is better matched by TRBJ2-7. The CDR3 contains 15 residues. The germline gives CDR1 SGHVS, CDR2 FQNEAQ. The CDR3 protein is CASSPDRANSYEQYF. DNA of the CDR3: TGTGCCAGCAGCCCCGACAGGGCTAACTCCTACGAGCAGTACTTC.

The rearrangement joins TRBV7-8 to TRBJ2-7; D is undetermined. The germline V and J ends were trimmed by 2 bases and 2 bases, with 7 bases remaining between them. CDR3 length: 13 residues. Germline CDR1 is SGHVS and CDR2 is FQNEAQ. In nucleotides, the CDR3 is TGTGCCAGCAGCTTACAACCTACCTACGAGCAGTACTTC. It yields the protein CASSLQPTYEQYF.

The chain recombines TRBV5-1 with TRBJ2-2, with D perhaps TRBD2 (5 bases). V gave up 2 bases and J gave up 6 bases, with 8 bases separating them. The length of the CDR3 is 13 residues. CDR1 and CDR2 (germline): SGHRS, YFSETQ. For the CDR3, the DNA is TGCGCCAGCAGCTTACTAGACCCCGGGGAGCTGTTTTTT. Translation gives CASSLLDPGELFF.

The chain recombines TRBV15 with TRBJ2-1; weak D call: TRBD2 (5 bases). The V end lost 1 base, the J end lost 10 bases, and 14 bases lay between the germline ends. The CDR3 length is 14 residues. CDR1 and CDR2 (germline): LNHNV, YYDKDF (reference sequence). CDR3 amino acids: CATSRGAIWEEQFF. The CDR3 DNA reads TGTGCCACCAGCAGAGGGGCTATATGGGAGGAGCAGTTCTTC.